A selection of T cell receptor beta chains follows, all from one sample in a study of OX40 agonist ivuxolimab in advanced cancers. The repertoire was sequenced with immunoSEQ multiplex PCR; TCRdb's copy has only in-frame clones and lacks some. Seen here are about 60,000 clones, 84% observed once, and the top ten hold about 27%. Material: CD4+ or CD8+ T cells sorted from blood, obtained in a trial of the OX40 agonist ivuxolimab. These receptors came from an adult with an advanced solid tumor such as melanoma, head and neck, liver or kidney cancer. Each CDR3 is given with its conserved first and last residue. The order of the fields is D gene, CDR3 length, V gene, J gene, clone size, CDR3 DNA, CDR3 protein. A D gene is named only where the DNA matches it firmly. Size is stated for part of the rows, as once, few or many counts, or as a class when the clone is expanded.

d_gene: NA
len: 13
v_gene: TRBV19
j_gene: TRBJ2-7
abundance: NA
CDR3nt: TGTGCCAGTAGTGTCGGGGGGCAATACGAGCAGTACTTC
CDR3aa: CASSVGGQYEQYF

d_gene: NA
len: 16
v_gene: TRBV4-2
j_gene: TRBJ2-2
abundance: NA
CDR3nt: TGTGCCAGCAGCCAAGTAACGGGAGCCCTGGGCGGGGAGCTGTTTTTT
CDR3aa: CASSQVTGALGGELFF

d_gene: NA
len: 15
v_gene: TRBV6-1
j_gene: TRBJ1-1
abundance: NA
CDR3nt: TGTGCCAGCAGTGAACGTACGGGTCTGAACACTGAAGCTTTCTTT
CDR3aa: CASSERTGLNTEAFF

d_gene: NA
len: 15
v_gene: TRBV4-1
j_gene: TRBJ2-2
abundance: once
CDR3nt: TGCGCCAGCAGCCAAGAACCAGCGAACACCGGGGAGCTGTTTTTT
CDR3aa: CASSQEPANTGELFF

d_gene: NA
len: 14
v_gene: TRBV7-2
j_gene: TRBJ1-1
abundance: NA
CDR3nt: TGTGCCAGCAGCCTTAGCGGGGGCGGAACTGAAGCTTTCTTT
CDR3aa: CASSLSGGGTEAFF

d_gene: NA
len: 15
v_gene: TRBV7-2
j_gene: TRBJ1-3
abundance: NA
CDR3nt: TGTGCCAGCAGTCGGACTCCCAGCTCTGGAAACACCATATATTTT
CDR3aa: CASSRTPSSGNTIYF

d_gene: NA
len: 13
v_gene: TRBV27
j_gene: TRBJ2-5
abundance: NA
CDR3nt: TGTGCCAGCAGTTTATCCTATACTGAGACCCAGTACTTC
CDR3aa: CASSLSYTETQYF

d_gene: NA
len: 13
v_gene: TRBV30
j_gene: TRBJ2-7
abundance: NA
CDR3nt: TGTGCCTGGAGTCTCACTAAGTCCTACGAGCAGTACTTC
CDR3aa: CAWSLTKSYEQYF

d_gene: TRBD2
len: 15
v_gene: TRBV5-1
j_gene: TRBJ2-5
abundance: NA
CDR3nt: TGCGCCAGCAGCTTGGGGCCTAGCGGGAGAGAGACCCAGTACTTC
CDR3aa: CASSLGPSGRETQYF

d_gene: NA
len: 12
v_gene: TRBV29-1
j_gene: TRBJ2-3
abundance: NA
CDR3nt: TGCAGCGGTCAGGGGCAAGAGGATACGCAGTATTTT
CDR3aa: CSGQGQEDTQYF